This T cell receptor (beta chain) was retrieved from a study of beta chain features in type 1 diabetes. Study-level information: There was similarity between patients and healthy donors in age, gender and cell yields. Study-wide findings and caveats: Patients' naive, central memory and Treg TCRB repertoires seemed closer to one another than those of healthy donors. Type 1 diabetes patients had TCRB CDR3s that were shorter (moderately but significantly so) in all four CD4+ subsets. A pattern of fewer insertions and more deletions at VDJ junctions was seen in type 1 diabetes patients.

Of note for this clone: Its specificity is not known.

Expressed TCRB transcripts were sequenced because the isolated RNA had all been reverse transcribed beforehand. Data came from immunoSEQ multiplex PCR; TCRdb stores just in-frame clones and leaves some out. The table includes hundreds of thousands of clones, around an eighth detected once. A single heparinised blood sample, averaging approximately 0.12 L, was obtained per donor. V was pared by 5 bases and J by 1 base, with 15 bases between. CDR3 length equals 15 residues. CDR1 is LNHDA, CDR2 SQIVND, per germline (reference sequence). This TCR was sampled from a man between 18 and 35 years old with type 1 diabetes. V and J are TRBV19 and TRBJ2-7; tentative D call: TRBD2 (6 bases). Sequencing was carried out using naive CD4+ T cells from blood. The CDR3 sequence: CASSDGTATSYEQYF. Written as DNA, the CDR3 is TGTGCCAGTAGTGACGGGACTGCTACGTCCTACGAGCAGTACTTC. The full variable domain, its missing parts supplied by reference TRBV19 and TRBJ2-7, is DGGITQSPKYLFRKEGQNVTLSCEQNLNHDAMYWYRQDPGQGLRLIYYSQIVNDFQKGDIAEGYSVSREKKESFPLTVTSAQKNPTAFYLCASSDGTATSYEQYFGPGTRLTVT.